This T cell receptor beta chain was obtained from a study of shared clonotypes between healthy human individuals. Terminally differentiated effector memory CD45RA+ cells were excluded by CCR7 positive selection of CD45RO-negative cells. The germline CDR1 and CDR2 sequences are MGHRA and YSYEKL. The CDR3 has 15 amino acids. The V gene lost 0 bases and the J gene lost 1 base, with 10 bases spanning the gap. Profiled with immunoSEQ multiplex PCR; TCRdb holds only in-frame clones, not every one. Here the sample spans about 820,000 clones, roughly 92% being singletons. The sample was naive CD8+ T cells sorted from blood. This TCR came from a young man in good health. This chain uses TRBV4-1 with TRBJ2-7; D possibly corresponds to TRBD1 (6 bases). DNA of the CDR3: TGCGCCAGCAGCCAAGATCGAGGGACATCCTACGAGCAGTACTTC. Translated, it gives CASSQDRGTSYEQYF.